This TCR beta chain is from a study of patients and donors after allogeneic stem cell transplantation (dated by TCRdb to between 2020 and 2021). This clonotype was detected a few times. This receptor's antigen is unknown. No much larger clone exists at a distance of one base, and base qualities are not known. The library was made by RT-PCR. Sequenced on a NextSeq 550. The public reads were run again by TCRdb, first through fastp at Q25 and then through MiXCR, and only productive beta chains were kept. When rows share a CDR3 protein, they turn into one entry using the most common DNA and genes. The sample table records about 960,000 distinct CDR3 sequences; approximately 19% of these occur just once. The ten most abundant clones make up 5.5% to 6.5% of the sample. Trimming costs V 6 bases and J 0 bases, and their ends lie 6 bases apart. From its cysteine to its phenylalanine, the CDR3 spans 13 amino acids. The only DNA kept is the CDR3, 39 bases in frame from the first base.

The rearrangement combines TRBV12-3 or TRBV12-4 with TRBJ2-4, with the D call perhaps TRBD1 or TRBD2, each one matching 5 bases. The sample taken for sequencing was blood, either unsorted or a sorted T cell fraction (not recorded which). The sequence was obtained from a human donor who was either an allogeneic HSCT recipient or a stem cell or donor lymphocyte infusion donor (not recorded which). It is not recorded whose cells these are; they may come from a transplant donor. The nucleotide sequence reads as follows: TGTGCCAGCAGCGGGACAGCCAAAAACATTCAGTACTTC. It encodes CASSGTAKNIQYF.